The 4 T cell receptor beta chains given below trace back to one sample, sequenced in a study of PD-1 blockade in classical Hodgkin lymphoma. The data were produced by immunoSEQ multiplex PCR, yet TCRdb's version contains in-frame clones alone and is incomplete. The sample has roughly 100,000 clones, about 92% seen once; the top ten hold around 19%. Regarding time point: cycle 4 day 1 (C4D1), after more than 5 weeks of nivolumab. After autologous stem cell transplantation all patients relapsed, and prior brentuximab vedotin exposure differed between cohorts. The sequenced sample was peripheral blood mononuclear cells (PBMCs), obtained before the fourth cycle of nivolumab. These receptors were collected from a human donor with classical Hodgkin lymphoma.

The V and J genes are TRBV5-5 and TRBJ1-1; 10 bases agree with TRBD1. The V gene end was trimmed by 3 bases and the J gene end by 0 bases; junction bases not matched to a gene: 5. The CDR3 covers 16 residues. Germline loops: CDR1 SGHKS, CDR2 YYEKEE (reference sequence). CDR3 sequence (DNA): TGTGCCAGCAGCTGGGAGGGACAGGGGATGAACACTGAAGCTTTCTTT. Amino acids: CASSWEGQGMNTEAFF.

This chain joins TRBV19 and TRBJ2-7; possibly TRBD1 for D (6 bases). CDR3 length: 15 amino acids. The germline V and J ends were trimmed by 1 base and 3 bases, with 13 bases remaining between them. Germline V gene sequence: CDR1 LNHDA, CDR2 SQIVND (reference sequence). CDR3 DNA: TGTGCCAGTAGTATAGGCGGCAGGGGATTCTACGAGCAGTACTTC. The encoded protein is CASSIGGRGFYEQYF.

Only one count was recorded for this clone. CDR3 nucleotide sequence: TGTGCCAGCAGCGGGGGGGGCCTAGCGTTATCCTACGAGCAGTACTTC. Residues: CASSGGGLALSYEQYF. This rearrangement joins TRBV13 to TRBJ2-7, with D perhaps TRBD2 (7 bases). The CDR3 extends over 16 amino acids. Germline lookup yields CDR1 PRHDT and CDR2 FYEKMQ (reference sequence). Between the trimmed V and J ends, which lost 5 bases and 1 base, there was a span of 18 bases.

The chain's CDR3 is CASSPPRAGGYEQYF. The CDR3 DNA sequence: TGTGCCAGCTCACCGCCTCGGGCGGGCGGCTACGAGCAGTACTTC. This rearrangement joins TRBV18 to TRBJ2-7, with TRBD2 as a possible D gene (5 bases). V shed 3 bases and J shed 3 bases, with 15 bases lying between them. CDR3 length equals 15 residues. Per germline, CDR1 KGHSH and CDR2 LQKENI.